The sequence of this T cell receptor beta chain was determined in a study of control samples from healthy donors and cancer patients. This CDR3 is 15 amino acids long. V dropped 3 bases and J dropped 0 bases, with 12 bases sitting between them. In germline, CDR1 is SGDLS, CDR2 YYNGEE. The table came from immunoSEQ multiplex PCR; TCRdb's copy has only in-frame clones and leaves some out. The sample consists of about 160,000 clones, less than 95% of them appearing once. The chain employs TRBV9 and TRBJ1-1; D is uncertain. The source of this sequence is a man aged 55 to 70 with colorectal cancer. Input material: PBMCs. The CDR3 is CASSGGSGVNTEAFF. The DNA of the CDR3 is TGTGCCAGCAGCGGAGGATCAGGAGTGAACACTGAAGCTTTCTTT.